The T cell receptor (beta chain) under discussion was sequenced for a study of cytomegalovirus exposure and HLA in healthy donors (dated by TCRdb to about 2017). Background on the whole study: An earlier analysis of around 600 of the donors reported about 290 Gb of sequence data and roughly 110 million unique TCR beta sequences from 150 million to 200 million T cells. A later genetic analysis used genome-wide SNP genotypes for about 65% of the 666 donors, treating that subset as a discovery cohort. To study patterns of TCR occurrence, a later analysis re-analyzed previously published TCR beta repertoires from 666 donors and added high-resolution HLA genotyping. Of the 398 genotyped donors, 70% to 90% were placed in the genetic ancestry cluster associated with self-reported Caucasian donors. To decide whether each TCR beta V gene segment behaved as functional or pseudogenic, an earlier analysis of 587 of the donors relied on high-throughput TCR beta sequencing. The T cell repertoires of some 700 subjects were profiled by immunosequencing and related to cytomegalovirus serostatus. The study combined high-throughput TCR immunosequencing, statistical association of individual TCRs with disease status, and machine learning to predict cytomegalovirus infection status. Donor age, sex, ethnicity and CMV serostatus were collected together with the repertoire data. Every discovery cohort repertoire had been produced on one sequencing platform. The study aimed to test whether signatures of past pathogen exposure could be identified by cataloging public T cell receptors. Five DR-DQ haplotypes were treated as single units for association and clustering because of strong linkage in the cohort. Typing coverage varied by locus: roughly 629-630 donors for A, B, C, DRB1 and DQB1; more than 500 for DQA1; about 570 for DPA1; about 450 for DPB1. The later analysis used no new phenotypic data to find candidate immune exposures, relying instead on TCR beta sequences and their occurrence across donors. On average, approximately 250,000 unique TCR beta nucleotide sequences were sequenced per donor among a few hundred genotyped donors of the cohort, with roughly 19% of those sequences being non-productive. Along with the roughly 610-subject first cohort, a separate validation cohort of over a hundred different subjects was used. HLA typing included class I and class II loci at four-digit resolution. About 280 gigabases of sequencing data and some 85 million unique TCR sequences were included in an early release covering 550 to 800 HLA-typed donors. The full study reports these points: The presence/absence analyses assumed that sequencing depth was roughly uniform across donors, and that assumption may not be true. An earlier analysis of roughly 570 of the donors showed that most TCR beta V segments appeared in productive rearrangements either about 90% or about 30% of the time, which broadly matched IMGT annotations. A further reported finding was that TCR beta sequences accurately predicted the HLA-A and HLA-B alleles for most subjects in the first cohort. A later analysis associated 15,000 to 20,000 TCR beta sequences with specific HLA alleles at a false discovery rate of 0.05. Linkage disequilibrium might explain the correlated functional status among segregating V segments, but an unknown experimental factor could not be ruled out. The study listed 164 TCR beta chains as associated with cytomegalovirus. A later analysis found that most CMV-associated TCR beta chains appeared HLA-restricted, with HLA associations seemingly driven largely by CMV exposure. Most TCR sequences were seen in very few donors, while some public TCRs were found in many individuals. A later genetic analysis reported fewer N-insertions in productive TCRs among donors in an Asian-associated ancestry cluster than the 666-donor mean. Because counts were too low, roughly 17 rarely observed V segments, including chromosome 9 orphons, were left out of the earlier analysis of several hundred of the donors. The cohort was sequenced for TCR beta chains only, and without alpha or paired-chain data the features that could be detected were limited. A later analysis reported that several top co-occurrence clusters appeared linked to parvovirus B19, influenza, CMV and Epstein-Barr virus. In both the original and validation cohorts, the classifier was reported to diagnose cytomegalovirus status with high specificity and sensitivity. The authors suggested that the approach could potentially be generalized to other disease states and immunological phenotypes. In vitro tests confirmed that a few of the cytomegalovirus-associated TCR beta chains recognize cytomegalovirus antigens. A later analysis found that HLA-associated TCR beta chains were more clonally expanded and had lower generation probabilities than equally common non-associated chains. The 87-base-pair reads could not distinguish some IMGT-functional V segments, including TRBV6-2 and TRBV6-3, so those segments were excluded. An association between a missense DCLRE1C variant and V-gene and J-gene trimming of TCR beta chains was found in a later genetic analysis and replicated in an independent cohort. A later analysis found that TCR association rates varied across HLA loci, with DRB1 alleles showing the most associated TCRs and HLA-C alleles the fewest. Immune exposure information for the cohort was limited to CMV serostatus. Assigning TCR associations to individual alleles was difficult when HLA alleles, especially DR and DQ, strongly co-occurred. Because some donors lacked HLA typing at each locus, the association tests relied only on the typed subset. A cluster of highly shared sequence variants was judged likely to be a technical artifact of the sequencing pipeline.

As concerns this clone: Its antigen is not yet known. Within one base of it there is no much larger clone, and no base qualities were kept.

The cohort comprised hundreds of healthy bone marrow donors. All cohort members were sampled while nominally healthy, although unrecorded immune exposures were likely present. The donor was CMV seronegative and belonged to the group of several hundred seronegative cohort members. Every donor gave a peripheral blood sample, and the peripheral blood mononuclear cells from that sample were used for TCR beta sequencing. The Qiagen DNeasy Blood Extraction Kit was used to extract genomic DNA from the blood cell samples. Via the germline V gene, CDR1 is LGHNA and CDR2 YNFKEQ. The CDR3 holds 16 amino acids from the cysteine to the phenylalanine. The read is trimmed to its CDR3 DNA, 48 bases read in frame from base 1. The junction shows trimming of 2 bases on V and 6 bases on J, and the gene matches do not reach 8 bases of it. Libraries were constructed by the immunoSEQ multiplex PCR assay. The multiplex PCR relied on a mix of 60 forward primers for TCR Vbeta segments and 13 reverse primers for TCR Jbeta segments. A multiplex PCR assay on genomic DNA amplified the CDR3 region of rearranged TCR beta genes. The Illumina HiSeq System was used to sequence the amplified TCR beta libraries as 87-base-pair reads. The published analysis was carried out like this. A later analysis counted approximately 84 million unique TCR beta chains across the 550 to 750 repertoires, and roughly 11 million of these chains were shared by at least two donors. Raw reads were error-corrected and collapsed into unique sequences with a nearest-neighbor algorithm that merged closely related sequences to remove PCR and sequencing errors. CDR3 sequences were aligned to IMGT reference sequences to assign V, D and J gene segments. For a sequence to be retained, at least a six-nucleotide match to both a V gene segment and a J gene segment was required. Rearrangements were classified as productive when the CDR3 lacked stop codons and remained in frame with V and J, and all other rearrangements were classified as non-productive. Following IMGT convention, CDR3 was defined as the stretch from the second conserved V-encoded cysteine up to the conserved J-encoded phenylalanine. Sequences without an unambiguous match to a single V gene segment were excluded from the earlier analysis of several hundred of the donors. In an earlier analysis of 450 to 700 of the donors, V segments were called functional above 56.7% productive rearrangements and were called segregating when the between-donor standard deviation exceeded 5%. A statistical classification framework was built to diagnose cytomegalovirus status from the catalog of TCR beta chain sequences. In a later analysis, TCR nucleotide sequences were compared against IMGT/GENE-DB human TR gene sequences so that V and J genes could be assigned. A later analysis assigned CDR3 sequences and most-parsimonious VDJ recombination scenarios with the TCRdist pipeline. A later analysis defined each TCR beta chain by its CDR3 amino acid sequence plus V-gene family, and excluded reads lacking a unique V-gene family. To address suspected cross-contamination and a sequencing artifact, a later analysis removed some 620 highly shared, low-generation-probability nucleotide sequences. In a later analysis, a clonal expansion index was calculated for each public chain from normalized within-repertoire ranks of inferred template counts. In a later analysis, generation probabilities were computed using a VDJ recombination model fitted to out-of-frame rearrangements, and the results were checked against IGoR. In a later analysis, TCR-TCR, TCR-HLA and TCR-CMV co-occurrence was scored with hypergeometric tests, and a repertoire-size bias correction was applied to TCR pairs. In a later analysis, false discovery rates were estimated by permuting HLA or CMV assignments 20 times. In a later analysis, co-occurring TCRs were grouped using DBSCAN, and TCRdist sequence similarity was added for clustering within HLA-allele-positive subsets. Repertoires with fewer than 30,000 or more than 120,000 public chains, plus five repertoires with anomalous nucleotide sharing, were excluded from co-occurrence clustering. Not all clones reach the TCRdb copy of this immuneACCESS table, which keeps in-frame sequences only. Checked studies attribute under half of the gap to unresolved V genes and leave the rest unexplained. V and J calls and clone size are copied from that table; D and trimming were computed from the DNA. Across this sample there are under 200,000 clones, with 80% to 85% seen only once. The ten largest clones capture more than 0.85% of the sample.

This sequence uses TRBV4-2 and TRBJ1-5, and 9 junction bases match TRBD1. This sequence originates from a man in his thirties or forties in good health and CMV-seronegative. The sample was PBMCs. This receptor has the CDR3 CASSQQDRGMGQPQHF. The DNA sequence reads TGTGCCAGCAGCCAACAGGACAGGGGAATGGGTCAGCCCCAGCATTTT.